This passage covers 3 T cell receptor beta chains from one sample sequenced in a study of blood T cell repertoires in COVID-19. The protocol was immunoSEQ multiplex PCR, while the TCRdb copy is restricted to in-frame clones and leaves out a portion. The data contain about 33,000 clones, more than 80% of them singletons. Material: peripheral blood. The receptor set was obtained from a human donor in a cohort sampled during active COVID-19.

This chain joins TRBV30 and TRBJ1-2; D uncertain. The CDR3 spans 14 residues. CDR1 is GTSNPN and CDR2 is SVGIG in the germline V gene (reference sequence). V was trimmed by 4 bases and J by 2 bases, leaving 14 bases between them. The CDR3 bases are TGTGCCTGGATAGGTAGCGACGAAAACTATGGCTACACCTTC. Translation gives CAWIGSDENYGYTF.

V gene TRBV9 combines with J gene TRBJ2-4; TRBD1 might be the D (5 bases). The germline V gene encodes CDR1 SGDLS and CDR2 YYNGEE. The germline V and J ends were trimmed by 2 bases and 0 bases, with 15 bases remaining between them. This CDR3 is built from 17 residues. CDR3 residues: CASSVDQGGVAKNIQYF. The DNA for the CDR3 is TGTGCCAGCAGCGTTGATCAGGGCGGAGTAGCCAAAAACATTCAGTACTTC. The whole variable domain, filled in from reference TRBV9 and TRBJ2-4, reads DSGVTQTPKHLITATGQRVTLRCSPRSGDLSVYWYQQSLDQGLQFLIQYYNGEERAKGNILERFSAQQFPDLHSELNLSSLELGDSALYFCASSVDQGGVAKNIQYFGAGTRLSVL.

V gene TRBV7-2 combines with J gene TRBJ2-2; D ambiguous. CDR1 is SGHTA, CDR2 FQGNSA, per germline. Trimming shortened V by 1 base and J by 4 bases, and 10 bases separated the two germline ends. The CDR3 contains 15 residues. The CDR3 spells CASSLGQAGTGELFF. In DNA, the CDR3 is TGTGCCAGCAGCTTAGGGCAGGCTGGCACCGGGGAGCTGTTTTTT.